What follows are 25 T cell receptor beta chains derived from one specimen sequenced in a study of T-cell reconstitution after alpha-beta-depleted transplantation in children. Unique molecular identifiers were used in preparing the TCRbeta library. TCRdb fed the PCR reads into MiXCR, producing one record per CDR3 protein. The data show approximately 6,500 distinct CDR3 sequences, 9.5% to 12% seen once. This material consisted of PBMCs, mostly from graft donor cells, taken 180 days after TCRalphabeta/CD19-depleted stem cell transplant. These receptors all come from a child in the first two years of life who had a stem cell transplant for acute myeloid leukemia, so the T cells may come from the graft donor.

This clonotype occurred many times. The CDR3 spells CATKRRVQETQYF. CDR3 bases: TGTGCCACCAAACGGCGGGTCCAAGAGACCCAGTACTTC. The gene calls are TRBV15 and TRBJ2-5, with D tentatively TRBD2 (5 bases). V lost 7 bases and J 1 base, leaving 10 bases between the germline ends. The CDR3 sequence is 13 residues long. CDR1 and CDR2 from the germline V gene are LNHNV and YYDKDF (reference sequence).

This clonotype is medium-sized. The chain has TRBV5-6 and TRBJ2-7; unclear D gene. CDR3 size: 14 residues. Trimming removed 2 bases from V and 2 bases from J, with 11 bases in between. CDR1 and CDR2 (germline): SGHDT, YYEEEE. The CDR3 bases are TGTGCCAGCAGCTTCGGGTCAACCCCCTACGAGCAGTACTTC. Residues: CASSFGSTPYEQYF.

This clonotype has at least ten counts. This chain joins TRBV3-1 and TRBJ1-2, with D possibly TRBD1 on 5 matching bases. The CDR3 runs 15 residues. Germline assignment: CDR1 LGHDT and CDR2 YNNKEL (reference sequence). V was pared by 0 bases and J by 4 bases, with 12 bases between. CDR3 residues: CASSQDPGFVYGYTF. CDR3 DNA sequence: TGTGCCAGCAGCCAAGATCCAGGGTTTGTCTATGGCTACACCTTC.

The gene calls are TRBV12-3 or TRBV12-4 and TRBJ1-6; D remains ambiguous. The CDR3 is 12 amino acids. V lost 7 bases and J 10 bases, leaving 11 bases between the germline ends. This CDR3 is CASTYKGSPLHF. In DNA, the CDR3 is TGTGCCAGCACTTATAAGGGCTCACCCCTCCACTTT.

This clonotype was seen at least ten times. The chain carries TRBV13 and TRBJ2-5; possibly TRBD1 or TRBD2 for D (5 bases each). The V end was cut by 5 bases, the J end by 0 bases, with 16 bases between. The CDR3 totals 16 residues. CDR1 and CDR2 from the germline V gene are PRHDT and FYEKMQ (reference sequence). CDR3 in amino acids: CASSTSAGTYQETQYF. The CDR3 DNA reads TGTGCCAGCAGCACCTCGGCAGGGACGTACCAAGAGACCCAGTACTTC.

This clonotype is termed medium-sized. V usage is TRBV20-1 and J usage is TRBJ1-5; 7 positions agree with TRBD1. Germline V lookup: CDR1 DFQATT, CDR2 SNEGSKA (reference sequence). The CDR3 length is 15 residues. With V trimmed by 4 bases and J by 2 bases, 8 bases remained unmatched. Here the CDR3 reads CSANKGALGNQPQHF. The DNA for the CDR3 is TGCAGTGCTAACAAGGGGGCGTTAGGCAATCAGCCCCAGCATTTT.

In its sample, this clonotype is medium-sized. The chain has TRBV7-3 and TRBJ2-5; D is unclear. V lost 5 bases and J 1 base, leaving 8 bases between the germline ends. The CDR3 loop spans 13 amino acids. Germline V lookup: CDR1 SGHTA, CDR2 FQGTGA. The CDR3 loop reads CASSVSLQETQYF. Here the CDR3 DNA reads TGTGCCAGCAGCGTCAGCCTCCAAGAGACCCAGTACTTC.

This clonotype was seen at least ten times. The gene calls are TRBV4-1 and TRBJ2-3; D is ambiguous. Germline V gives CDR1 MGHRA, CDR2 YSYEKL. V dropped 0 bases and J dropped 0 bases, with 7 bases sitting between them. This CDR3 region has 15 residues. The CDR3 DNA is TGCGCCAGCAGCCAAGAACAGCTTAGCACAGATACGCAGTATTTT. Protein product: CASSQEQLSTDTQYF.

This clonotype qualifies as medium-sized. The J gene is TRBJ1-2, the V gene TRBV15, with 7 positions matching TRBD1. The CDR3 extends over 15 amino acids. The V and J ends lost 0 bases and 4 bases, in that order; junction bases with no gene match: 5. Germline loops: CDR1 LNHNV, CDR2 YYDKDF (reference sequence). CDR3 DNA sequence: TGTGCCACCAGCAGAGACAAGGGGGCCGGCTATGGCTACACCTTC. Protein sequence: CATSRDKGAGYGYTF.

There are many counts of this clonotype. The CDR3 loop reads CASRGQGISTGELFF. DNA for the CDR3: TGTGCCAGCAGAGGACAGGGGATTTCCACCGGGGAGCTGTTTTTT. This chain connects TRBV2 to TRBJ2-2, with TRBD1 matching 9 bases. Germline-derived CDR1 and CDR2 are SNHLY and FYNNEI. The trim removed 6 bases at V and 4 bases at J, leaving 6 bases unmatched. This CDR3 comprises 15 residues.

This clonotype is medium-sized in the sample. The chain couples TRBV28 to TRBJ2-1, with 13 bases aligning to TRBD2. The CDR3 has 16 residues. Germline V gene sequence: CDR1 MDHEN, CDR2 SYDVKM. V trimming: 5 bases; J trimming: 8 bases; junction bases outside the gene matches: 9. The CDR3 nucleotides are TGTGCCAGCAGTCAGAACGGACTAGCGGGAGAGCATGAGCAGTTCTTC. Translating gives CASSQNGLAGEHEQFF. Full variable domain (remainder filled in from reference TRBV28 and TRBJ2-1): DVKVTQSSRYLVKRTGEKVFLECVQDMDHENMFWYRQDPGLGLRLIYFSYDVKMKEKGDIPEGYSVSREKKERFSLILESASTNQTSMYLCASSQNGLAGEHEQFFGPGTRLTVL.

This clonotype is deemed medium-sized (0.01 to 0.1%). V is TRBV28 and J is TRBJ2-1; no clear D gene. The CDR3 is 12 residues long. The V end lost 2 bases, the J end lost 5 bases, and 4 bases lay between the germline ends. From germline, CDR1 is MDHEN and CDR2 SYDVKM. CDR3 nucleotide sequence: TGTGCCAGCAGTTTAACCCACAATGAGCAGTTCTTC. It is translated as CASSLTHNEQFF.

This clonotype was counted ten times or more. V is TRBV24-1 and J is TRBJ1-5; D might be TRBD1 (5 bases). V was trimmed by 2 bases and J by 8 bases, leaving 18 bases between them. This CDR3 region has 16 residues. The germline gives CDR1 KGHDR, CDR2 SFDVKD. This chain's CDR3 is CATSDSKIGGFEPQHF. As DNA, the CDR3 is TGTGCCACCAGTGATTCTAAGATCGGGGGGTTCGAGCCCCAGCATTTT.

This clonotype was recorded at least ten times. The CDR3 bases are TGTGCCAGCAGCCAACAAGGGGCGAATGAGCAGTTCTTC. Its translation: CASSQQGANEQFF. The chain recombines TRBV14 with TRBJ2-1; a possible D gene is TRBD1 (5 bases). The ends were cut back, 2 bases at V and 7 bases at J, with 9 bases in the middle. CDR1 and CDR2 from the germline V gene are SGHDN and FVKESK. The CDR3 totals 13 residues. Using reference TRBV14 and TRBJ2-1 for the parts outside the CDR3, the full variable domain is EAGVTQFPSHSVIEKGQTVTLRCDPISGHDNLYWYRRVMGKEIKFLLHFVKESKQDESGMPNNRFLAERTGGTYSTLKVQPAELEDSGVYFCASSQQGANEQFFGPGTRLTVL.

The chain employs TRBV11-2 and TRBJ1-3; 7 bases align to TRBD1. The CDR3 sequence is 12 residues long. V shed 3 bases and J 10 bases; nucleotides not matched to a gene: 3. Germline assignment: CDR1 SGHAT and CDR2 FQNNGV. CDR3 in amino acids: CASSFLQGTIYF. The CDR3 DNA follows: TGTGCCAGCAGCTTCCTACAGGGGACCATATATTTT.

This clonotype has ten or more counts. This chain uses TRBV4-3 with TRBJ2-5, with 11 bases identical to TRBD1. Germline CDR1 reads LGHNA; CDR2 reads YSLEER. CDR3 length equals 18 residues. V was pared by 5 bases and J by 7 bases, with 18 bases of the junction left unmatched. The CDR3 nucleotides read TGCGCCAGCAGCGTGAACCGGGACAGGGGGTATAAAAGATGGACCCAGTACTTC. Its translation is CASSVNRDRGYKRWTQYF.

This clonotype was found many times. In DNA form, the CDR3 reads TGCAGTGCTACCGGGACTAGCCAGAGCACAGATACGCAGTATTTT. It yields the protein CSATGTSQSTDTQYF. The chain links TRBV20-1 to TRBJ2-3; 9 bases map to TRBD2. The CDR3 spans 15 residues. CDR1 and CDR2 from the germline V gene are DFQATT and SNEGSKA (reference sequence). J was trimmed by 0 bases and V by 4 bases; bases with no gene match: 5.

The chain has TRBV4-3 and TRBJ2-5; D is possibly TRBD2 (6 bases). CDR1 is LGHNA and CDR2 is YSLEER in the germline V gene. V was clipped by 3 bases and J by 10 bases, with 15 bases between them. The CDR3 is 13 residues long. The CDR3 here is CASSQGLRQSQYF. CDR3 sequence (DNA): TGCGCCAGCAGCCAGGGACTGCGACAGAGCCAGTACTTC.

This clonotype was observed at least ten times. The chain uses TRBV5-1 and TRBJ2-7; unclear D gene. CDR3 length equals 14 residues. Germline V gene sequence: CDR1 SGHRS, CDR2 YFSETQ. Between the trimmed V and J ends, which lost 4 bases and 3 bases, there was a span of 14 bases. This chain's CDR3 is CASSPTLGSYEQYF. The CDR3 DNA sequence: TGCGCCAGCAGCCCTACCTTGGGAAGCTACGAGCAGTACTTC.

This clonotype is medium-sized by share. The V call is TRBV12-3 or TRBV12-4, the J call TRBJ2-7; 8 bases are a match to TRBD1. CDR3 length: 14 amino acids. V dropped 7 bases and J dropped 1; count of bases not matched to a gene: 6. CDR3 amino acids: CASNTNRGSYEQYF. The CDR3, as DNA: TGTGCCAGCAATACAAACAGGGGGTCCTACGAGCAGTACTTC.

This clonotype was observed at least ten times. The V gene is TRBV7-2, the J gene TRBJ2-2; tentative D call: TRBD2 (6 bases). This CDR3 has 17 residues. Trimming pared 2 bases from V and 6 bases from J, leaving 19 bases between. Germline-derived CDR1 and CDR2 are SGHTA and FQGNSA. In DNA, the CDR3 is TGTGCCAGCAGCTTATTCTTTTGGGACTCAGCCCCCGGGGAGCTGTTTTTT. It specifies CASSLFFWDSAPGELFF.

This clonotype was detected ten times or more. The CDR3 spells CATSRSYSNQPQHF. CDR3 nucleotides: TGTGCCACCAGTCGCAGCTATAGCAATCAGCCCCAGCATTTT. The chain recombines TRBV24-1 with TRBJ1-5; D gene unclear. V shed 6 bases and J shed 0 bases, with 8 bases lying between them. Germline V gene sequence: CDR1 KGHDR, CDR2 SFDVKD. The CDR3 is 14 amino acids.

This clonotype is labeled as medium-sized. CDR3 sequence reads: CASSLGRADTGELFF. Written as DNA, the CDR3 is TGTGCCAGCAGCCTCGGGAGGGCGGACACCGGGGAGCTGTTTTTT. The chain uses TRBV7-2 and TRBJ2-2; 8 bases are shared with TRBD2. Germline CDR1 reads SGHTA; CDR2 reads FQGNSA. J gave up 3 bases and V 5 bases, and 5 bases lay outside the gene matches. CDR3 size: 15 residues.

By frequency in the sample, this clonotype is medium-sized. V usage is TRBV24-1 and J usage is TRBJ1-2, with D possibly matching TRBD1 (5 bases). The germline CDR1 and CDR2 sequences are KGHDR and SFDVKD. The V and J ends lost 12 bases and 3 bases respectively, with 13 bases between them. There are 12 residues in the CDR3. The CDR3 loop reads CASPGLHYGYTF. CDR3 bases: TGTGCCTCACCAGGGTTACACTATGGCTACACCTTC.

This clonotype was counted many times. V is TRBV4-1 and J is TRBJ2-7; 10 bases match TRBD2. V gave up 0 bases and J gave up 7 bases; unmatched junction bases: 9. Germline assignment: CDR1 MGHRA and CDR2 YSYEKL. The CDR3 is 16 residues long. CDR3 nucleotides: TGCGCCAGCAGCCAAGATCTAGCGGGAGCCTTCAGGGAGCAGTACTTC. It is translated as CASSQDLAGAFREQYF.